This T cell receptor (beta chain) was found in a study of T cell responses to AZD1222 COVID-19 vaccine (dated by TCRdb to the early 2020s). With respect to the entire study: AZD1222 recipients given second doses at about 4 weeks or at about 12 weeks were pooled, since spike-specific TCR depth and breadth were not found to differ between the two schedules. A total of approximately 230 trial participants underwent TCR sequencing, of whom around 200 received two doses of AZD1222 and approximately 25 received two doses of the MenACWY control vaccine. Trial participants were enrolled by age into 18-55, 56-69 and 70-plus year subgroups, with about 150, 27 and 61 TCR-sequenced participants respectively. The paper's findings and limits, for the study overall: Reportedly, almost half of the unique spike-specific TCRs recognized epitopes lying outside the regions that are mutated in the B.1.351 and B.1.1.7 variants. In the small 56-69-year group, the increase in depth fell short of significance, most likely because of low power. A significant rise in spike-specific TCR breadth and depth was observed after two AZD1222 doses relative to day 0 and relative to MenACWY recipients. Because no samples from the day 14 peak response were available, repertoires could be characterized only after the peak T cell response. CD4 TCRs associated with the vaccine covered the entire spike protein, and the dominant responses were in regions 160-218 and 743-854. Conclusions about previously exposed vaccinees are limited because only 5 or 6 AZD1222 recipients were SARS-CoV-2 seropositive at baseline. Most participants were white British and females outnumbered males, and the authors suggested that clonal diversity may have been underestimated.

As regards this clone: The target of this receptor is not known. There are no base qualities to consult, and no much larger clone falls within one base.

As encoded in the germline V gene, CDR1 is MNHEY while CDR2 is SVGAGI. From V the trimming removes 6 bases and from J it removes 0 bases, while the gene matches leave 5 bases of the junction unaccounted for. The CDR3 contains 14 residues, cysteine and phenylalanine counted. Only the CDR3 DNA is retained, 42 bases long and in frame from the first base. This specimen's time point label, per the study, means: baseline before first vaccination. The vaccinee samples were drawn from two UK trials, COV001 and COV002, one of which was a single-blind randomized controlled phase 2/3 trial testing AZD1222 (ChAdOx1 nCoV-19) in healthy adults. For TCRbeta chain sequencing, PBMC samples from trial participants were taken at day 0 and at day 28 after the second dose. The CDR3 regions of human TCRbeta chains were analyzed by immunosequencing. The original methods were these. Repertoire TCRs were matched against a reference library of SARS-CoV-2-specific TCRs generated with the MIRA antigen-specificity platform. Breadth was defined as the fraction of unique TCRs that were SARS-CoV-2-associated. Depth was defined as the fraction of total T cells that were SARS-CoV-2-associated. Using the MIRA data, each spike-specific TCR was mapped to the spike region that the TCR reacts to and placed in a CD4 or CD8 class. Log10-transformed breadth and depth values were compared by one-way ANOVA with Sidak's multiple comparisons tests. TCRdb provides this immuneACCESS table in a form limited to in-frame rearrangements. Some clones are lacking; in checked studies, under half of them reflect an unresolved V gene, and why the rest are absent is not known. The V and J calls and the clone size are those of that table, but D and trimming were determined from the DNA. The sample table contains about 120,000 clones; only one count was recorded for just over 85% of them. More than 6.5% of the sample lies in the top ten.

The V and J genes are TRBV6-5 and TRBJ2-7; TRBD1 agrees with 7 junctional bases. The sample consisted of peripheral blood, taken on day 0 of AZD1222 vaccination. The receptor's source is an adult in good health. The CDR3 region: CASRSGTDSYEQYF. The bases read TGTGCCAGCAGGTCCGGGACAGACTCCTACGAGCAGTACTTC.